What follows describes a single TCR beta chain. Its antigen is not identified. This record belongs to a study of identifying expanded T cells in peripheral blood. Data came from immunoSEQ multiplex PCR; TCRdb stores just in-frame clones and leaves some out. This table holds 70,000 to 100,000 clones, around 85% found once. This CDR3 region has 13 residues. From germline, CDR1 is SQVTM and CDR2 ANQGSEA. The V gene end was trimmed by 7 bases and the J gene end by 7 bases; junction bases not matched to a gene: 8. Overall study results and limits: Variance in clone template counts between roughly two-week samples significantly increased with total template count across all healthy donors. Differentially abundant clones: around 1.1 between replicates, about 17 at about two weeks, less than 25 at four.

Healthy donors had no documented immune events, such as infections, while sampled. Sequences were obtained from blood. This chain uses TRBV29-1 with TRBJ2-2; 8 nucleotides agree with TRBD2. The origin of this receptor is a person aged 18 to 75 in good health. The CDR3 DNA sequence: TGCAGCGGGGTCTTAGCGGGGAACGGGGAGCTGTTTTTT. Its protein is CSGVLAGNGELFF.